Sequencing of this TCR beta chain was carried out in a study of CD8+ T cells in alopecia areata (dated by TCRdb to 2017 to 2018). Concerning the study at large: Treated patients were enrolled in an open-label pilot trial of oral tofacitinib, 5 to 10 mg twice daily, for moderate-to-severe alopecia areata. immunoSEQ multiplex PCR using 35 Vbeta forward primers and 13 Jbeta reverse primers was used to amplify TCRbeta CDR3 regions. In treated patients, disease severity was measured using the SALT score, which gives the percentage of scalp surface area affected. Tofacitinib was given for 6 to 18 months, followed by 6 months of follow-up off drug to assess delayed response and recurrence. Human TCRbeta sequencing covered scalp tissue and sorted CD4+ and CD8+ peripheral blood T cells from patchy and totalis/universalis alopecia areata patients and healthy controls. The study used high-throughput TCRbeta sequencing to examine T cell clonal expansion in alopecia areata, in both the C3H/HeJ mouse model and human patients. RNA came from the PAXgene miRNA kit for fixed scalp, the miRNeasy kit for PBMCs, and the RNeasy kit for mouse skin. Biopsies were taken from tofacitinib-treated patients at baseline and again at 4 and 24 weeks into treatment, and several of those patients also had a later scalp biopsy. Scalp clonality was compared among normal scalp (n=4), patchy alopecia areata scalp (n=8), and alopecia totalis/universalis scalp (n=8). Points the paper makes about the study in general: With tofacitinib, both scalp clonality and the number of expanded CD8+ clones among the top 100 scalp clones went down significantly. Shared TCR sequences between patients were less evident than in mice, which may be partly attributable to HLA diversity in the patient population. Unlike mouse skin, where gammadelta T cells dominate, normal human skin contains resident alphabeta T cells that get sequenced too, which complicates analysis of the scalp TCR repertoire. Many expanded lesional clones were found to persist in scalp and blood during tofacitinib treatment, and relapse after treatment cessation may be partly explained by this persistence. Because the treated cohort was small and had only one nonresponder, larger studies are needed to examine links between baseline CD8+ expansion and response. Lesional scalp, especially in alopecia totalis/universalis, showed higher clonality and more expanded CD8+ clones than normal scalp, suggesting antigenic drive.

V sheds 8 bases and J sheds 0 bases, leaving 14 bases between their ends. The CDR3, cysteine through phenylalanine, is 13 amino acids long. Only CDR3 DNA is held: 39 bases, read in frame from base 1. Via the germline V gene (reference sequence), CDR1 is GTSNPN and CDR2 SVGIG. Sample time point, as interpreted from the label and publication: around 22 weeks on oral tofacitinib. According to the study, the label for this sample's treatment or condition signals: oral pan-JAK inhibitor, 5-10 mg twice daily. Lesional scalp punch biopsies and peripheral blood were obtained from alopecia areata patients. PBMCs were isolated by density centrifugation and stained for CD3, CD4 and CD8, and CD4+ and CD8+ T cells were sorted on a FACSAria. Library construction relied on the immunoSEQ multiplex PCR assay. For TCR sequencing, RNA was extracted from every sample and reverse transcribed into cDNA to serve as template. First-strand cDNA was synthesized using SuperScript III with a 2:1 mix of oligo-dT and random hexamers. Amplification bias was assessed with a synthetic immune receptor repertoire, and residual bias was removed computationally. In the paper's pipeline: Raw reads were preprocessed to remove errors, and CDR3 was defined by IMGT conventions from the conserved cysteine to phenylalanine. Clonality was computed by normalizing Shannon entropy by log2 of the number of productive unique TCRs and subtracting the result from 1. Whether scalp clones were CD4 or CD8 was inferred by matching scalp TCRbeta sequences against CD4 and CD8 repertoires sorted from blood. In TCRdb, the immuneACCESS table is reduced to in-frame sequences with V and J assigned. These tables do not hold every clone; where another copy was compared, an unresolved V gene accounts for under half, and the others remain unexplained. V and J calls and clone size are as listed in that table; D and trimming were resolved from the DNA. The sample contains some 170,000 clones, approximately 55% of them found a single time. The ten largest clones capture roughly a tenth of the sample.

This clone occurred a few times. Its target antigen remains unknown. One base away there is no much larger clone; base qualities are not given. The rearranged chain carries TRBV30 and TRBJ2-7; D gene: possibly TRBD2, on 5 matching bases. The source material was CD8+ T cells sorted from blood, sampled at week 24, from a patient treated with tofacitinib. This sequence originates from a human donor with alopecia areata. The bases are TGTGCCACTGCAGTGGGGAGCTCCTACGAGCAGTACTTC. Translated, it gives CATAVGSSYEQYF.